This T cell receptor beta chain comes out of a study of human T cells and chemical hapten exposure. Time point here: pre-sensitization, week 0. Treatment in this sample: therapeutic diphenylcyclopropenone sensitization with weekly scalp DPC. TCRdb passed the RACE reads through MiXCR, listing each CDR3 protein once. Of roughly 260,000 distinct CDR3 sequences in the sample, 7% to 10% were seen once. In regard to this clonotype: A read error may explain this, as a much larger clone is one base away.

CDR3 size: 13 residues. The germline V gene has CDR1 LGHDT and CDR2 YNNKEL (reference sequence). Trimming took 0 bases from V and 3 from J, leaving 3 bases between them. The receptor comes from a woman between 35 and 50 years old with alopecia areata. Some clones in this sample may be carry-over from other donors' samples. V usage is TRBV3-1 and J usage is TRBJ1-5, with unresolved D. The sample here was whole blood, taken in connection with sensitization to the hapten diphenylcyclopropenone (DPC). CDR3 nucleotides: TGTGCCAGCAGCCAAGACCTCAATCAGCCCCAGCATTTT. Translation gives CASSQDLNQPQHF.